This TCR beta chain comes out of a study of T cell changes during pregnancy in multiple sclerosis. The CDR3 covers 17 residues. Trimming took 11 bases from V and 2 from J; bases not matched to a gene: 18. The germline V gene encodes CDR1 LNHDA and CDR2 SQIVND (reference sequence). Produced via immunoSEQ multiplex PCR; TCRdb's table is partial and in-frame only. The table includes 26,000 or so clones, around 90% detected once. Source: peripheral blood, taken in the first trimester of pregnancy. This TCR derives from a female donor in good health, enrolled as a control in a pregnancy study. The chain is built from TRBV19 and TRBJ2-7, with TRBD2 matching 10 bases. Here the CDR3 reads CAASKAGLAGVPYEQYF. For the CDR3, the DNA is TGTGCCGCCAGTAAGGCGGGTCTAGCGGGAGTTCCCTACGAGCAGTACTTC.